The entry that follows covers one T cell receptor beta chain sequence. The Seattle site enrolled patients during active infection and followed them longitudinally. CDR1 and CDR2 from the germline V gene are KGHSH and LQKENI. The V segment lost 0 bases and the J segment 10 bases; nucleotides outside the gene matches: 8. The CDR3 spans 16 residues. This sample is part of a study of blood T cell repertoires in COVID-19. Original analysis: Estimation of nucleated cell counts was performed using reference gene primer amplification. Here immunoSEQ multiplex PCR was the method, and the copy in TCRdb shows in-frame clones only, minus some. V, J and clone size were drawn from that table, and D and trimming were deduced from the DNA. Of under 450,000 clones listed, about 91% were seen once; the top ten hold around an eighth.

The J gene is TRBJ1-4, the V gene TRBV18; 10 bases line up with TRBD1. The source is a woman aged 45-59 years with COVID-19, enrolled during active disease. Specimen: peripheral blood. The CDR3 reads CASSPPEATGGGKLFF. The CDR3, as DNA: TGTGCCAGCTCACCACCGGAAGCGACAGGGGGCGGAAAACTGTTTTTT.